Following are 2 T cell receptor beta chains from one sample sequenced in a study of control samples from healthy donors and cancer patients. Clones were sequenced by immunoSEQ multiplex PCR, and TCRdb holds only the in-frame ones, with some missing. Of about 120,000 clones listed, roughly 90% were seen once; the top ten hold almost 40%. The source material was blood. These receptors were obtained from a man aged 50 to 59 in good health.

This sequence joins TRBV4-1 and TRBJ1-2, with D uncertain. Per germline, CDR1 MGHRA and CDR2 YSYEKL. The CDR3 totals 14 residues. Trimming left V 4 bases short and J 5 bases short, with 14 bases between. The CDR3 loop is CASSPNHGQYGYTF. CDR3 nucleotides: TGCGCCAGCAGCCCCAACCATGGCCAATATGGCTACACCTTC.

The rearrangement joins TRBV19 to TRBJ1-3, with 7 bases aligning to TRBD1. Germline values: CDR1 LNHDA, CDR2 SQIVND (reference sequence). CDR3 length: 17 amino acids. The V gene end was trimmed by 10 bases and the J gene end by 0 bases; junction bases not matched to a gene: 15. The CDR3 DNA sequence: TGTGCCACCCGGGATTTGGGGGGACAGAGCTCTGGAAACACCATATATTTT. Protein: CATRDLGGQSSGNTIYF. The full variable domain, with the rest looked up from reference TRBV19 and TRBJ1-3, is DGGITQSPKYLFRKEGQNVTLSCEQNLNHDAMYWYRQDPGQGLRLIYYSQIVNDFQKGDIAEGYSVSREKKESFPLTVTSAQKNPTAFYLCATRDLGGQSSGNTIYFGEGSWLTVV.